One sample yielded the 18 T cell receptor beta chains listed below, sequenced in a study of technical replicates of blood from a few donors listed by TCRdb under 2017. Libraries were made using the immunoSEQ multiplex PCR assay. The table comes from immuneACCESS by way of TCRdb, which keeps in-frame sequences with V and J called. Part of the clones is missing from these tables; in studies checked, under half for an unresolved V gene and the rest for unknown reasons. In this sample the table shows more than 65,000 clones, about 87% of which occur a single time. The ten biggest clones cover roughly 4.5% of the sample. Sequencing was performed on PBMCs. Source of these receptors: a human donor in good health. Some clones in this sample may be carry-over from other donors' samples.

The rearrangement joins TRBV15 to TRBJ2-7; possible D gene TRBD2, 6 bases. This CDR3 comprises 16 residues. Germline-derived CDR1 and CDR2 are LNHNV and YYDKDF (reference sequence). V lost 0 bases and J lost 1, with 13 bases in between. CDR3 protein: CATSRDRGAPSYEQYF. The CDR3 nucleotides read TGTGCCACCAGCAGAGATCGCGGGGCCCCGTCCTACGAGCAGTACTTC.

The V gene is TRBV30, the J gene TRBJ1-5; D remains ambiguous. Looked up from germline, CDR1 is GTSNPN and CDR2 is SVGIG (reference sequence). CDR3 length: 16 residues. V was trimmed by 4 bases and J by 0 bases, leaving 16 bases between them. The CDR3 protein is CAWTARLTNSNQPQHF. In nucleotides, the CDR3 is TGTGCCTGGACTGCTAGACTCACCAATAGCAATCAGCCCCAGCATTTT.

The chain employs TRBV4-3 and TRBJ1-5; 9 bases are a match to TRBD1. The CDR3 spans 17 residues. The trim removed 0 bases at V and 7 bases at J, leaving 10 bases unmatched. The germline V gene encodes CDR1 LGHNA and CDR2 YSLEER. CDR3 protein: CASSQDFHGDRAQPQHF. The CDR3 nucleotides read TGCGCCAGCAGCCAAGATTTCCACGGGGACAGGGCCCAGCCCCAGCATTTT.

This clone was observed once. The chain uses TRBV30 and TRBJ2-3, with D maybe TRBD1 (7 bases). Trimming cost V 0 bases and J 1 base, with 14 bases left between them. This CDR3 contains 16 residues. The V gene's germline CDR1 is GTSNPN and CDR2 SVGIG (reference sequence). CDR3 sequence: CAWSVGGGRGTDTQYF. CDR3 in DNA: TGTGCCTGGAGTGTAGGAGGGGGCCGCGGCACAGATACGCAGTATTTT.

The chain employs TRBV5-3 and TRBJ1-4, with TRBD1 matching 10 bases. TRBV5-3 counts as an open reading frame of uncertain function. There are 18 residues in the CDR3. The J segment lost 2 bases and the V segment lost 2 bases, leaving 9 bases of the junction unmatched. CDR3 residues: CARSFRDRGLSTNEKLFF. The CDR3 DNA is TGTGCCAGAAGCTTCCGGGACAGGGGTTTGAGTACTAATGAAAAACTGTTTTTT.

The chain joins TRBV30 to TRBJ2-3; D gene uncertain. Germline assignment: CDR1 GTSNPN and CDR2 SVGIG (reference sequence). The CDR3 contains 13 residues. V was clipped by 8 bases and J by 1 base, with 13 bases between them. The DNA for the CDR3 is TGTGCCCGATCTTACTCGGGCACAGATACGCAGTATTTT. It is translated as CARSYSGTDTQYF.

This rearrangement joins TRBV18 to TRBJ2-3, with 14 bases fitting TRBD2. J lost 3 bases, V lost 2 bases, and 7 bases had no gene match. Germline assignment: CDR1 KGHSH and CDR2 LQKENI. CDR3 length: 18 amino acids. CDR3 DNA sequence: TGTGCCAGCTCACCAGGACTAGCGGGAGGTTTGAGGACAGATACGCAGTATTTT. As protein: CASSPGLAGGLRTDTQYF.

The chain combines TRBV18 with TRBJ2-7; the match to TRBD2 covers 7 bases. V trimming: 8 bases; J trimming: 0 bases; junction bases outside the gene matches: 7. Germline V lookup: CDR1 KGHSH, CDR2 LQKENI. The CDR3 is made up of 14 amino acids. Here the CDR3 reads CASATAGTSYEQYF. The CDR3 bases are TGTGCCAGCGCCACAGCGGGGACCTCCTACGAGCAGTACTTC. Supplemented by reference TRBV18 and TRBJ2-7, the full variable domain reads NAGVMQNPRHLVRRRGQEARLRCSPMKGHSHVYWYRQLPEEGLKFMVYLQKENIIDESGMPKERFSAEFPKEGPSILRIQQVVRGDSAAYFCASATAGTSYEQYFGPGTRLTVT.

The chain employs TRBV5-4 and TRBJ2-2; TRBD1 is a possible D gene (5 bases). This CDR3 region has 13 residues. Germline values: CDR1 SGHNT, CDR2 YYREEE (reference sequence). Trimming left V 5 bases short and J 4 bases short, with 9 bases between. The CDR3 DNA is TGTGCCAGCAGACCTGACAGCACCGGGGAGCTGTTTTTT. The encoded protein is CASRPDSTGELFF.

The rearrangement links TRBV7-9 to TRBJ1-1, with 8 bases aligning to TRBD1. The V segment lost 5 bases and the J segment 5 bases; nucleotides outside the gene matches: 4. This CDR3 is 13 amino acids long. CDR1 and CDR2 from the germline V gene are SEHNR and FQNEAQ (reference sequence). The CDR3 loop reads CASSTTGGTEAFF. The CDR3 bases are TGTGCCAGCAGCACTACAGGGGGGACTGAAGCTTTCTTT.

The chain joins TRBV5-6 to TRBJ1-5; no clear D gene. Trimming stripped 4 bases from V and 2 bases from J, with 7 bases between. The length of the CDR3 is 13 residues. Germline-derived CDR1 and CDR2 are SGHDT and YYEEEE. This chain's CDR3 is CASSTEGNQPQHF. CDR3 nucleotide sequence: TGTGCCAGCAGCACCGAGGGCAATCAGCCCCAGCATTTT.

The rearrangement uses TRBV19 and TRBJ2-2; 10 bases match TRBD2. Germline values: CDR1 LNHDA, CDR2 SQIVND (reference sequence). Losses at the gene ends were 7 bases for V and 4 bases for J; bases not matched to a gene: 3. The length of the CDR3 is 14 residues. Here the CDR3 DNA reads TGTGCCAGTACACTAGCGGGGAGCACCGGGGAGCTGTTTTTT. Protein sequence: CASTLAGSTGELFF.

V gene TRBV6-6 combines with J gene TRBJ2-7, with a tentative D call TRBD2 (6 bases). Trimming left V 2 bases short and J 4 bases short, with 9 bases between. This CDR3 has 13 amino acids. Germline CDR1 and CDR2: MNHNY and SVGAGI (reference sequence). Here the CDR3 reads CASSYQRAYEQYF. As DNA, the CDR3 is TGTGCCAGCAGTTACCAGCGGGCTTACGAGCAGTACTTC.

This chain joins TRBV7-8 and TRBJ2-7, with 14 bases identical to TRBD2. Germline values: CDR1 SGHVS, CDR2 FQNEAQ. The CDR3 covers 16 residues. Trimming cost V 1 base and J 4 bases; bases outside gene matches: 3. The CDR3 DNA sequence: TGTGCCAGCAGCTTAGGACTAGCGGGGGGGACGTACGAGCAGTACTTC. This encodes CASSLGLAGGTYEQYF.

The chain links TRBV7-2 to TRBJ2-3, with a possible D match to TRBD2 (6 bases). Trimming took 1 base from V and 2 from J, leaving 10 bases between them. CDR1 and CDR2 from the germline V gene are SGHTA and FQGNSA. The CDR3 totals 15 residues. The CDR3 nucleotides read TGTGCCAGCAGCTTAGATGGCGGGATCACAGATACGCAGTATTTT. It is translated as CASSLDGGITDTQYF.

V usage is TRBV7-6 and J usage is TRBJ2-2; 7 positions match TRBD1. J gave up 3 bases and V 4 bases, and 11 bases lay outside the gene matches. Germline V gene sequence: CDR1 SGHVS, CDR2 FNYEAQ. The CDR3 is 17 residues long. CDR3 in amino acids: CASSWVGGARDTGELFF. The CDR3 DNA is TGTGCCAGCAGCTGGGTAGGGGGCGCACGGGACACCGGGGAGCTGTTTTTT.

This chain links TRBV27 with TRBJ2-7, with a possible D match to TRBD1 (9 bases). The germline V and J ends were trimmed by 4 bases and 2 bases, with 24 bases remaining between them. This CDR3 region has 18 residues. Germline CDR1 and CDR2: MNHEY and SMNVEV (reference sequence). CDR3 amino acids: CASSSRDRATAGAYEQYF. In nucleotides, the CDR3 is TGTGCCAGCAGTTCCCGGGACAGGGCCACAGCGGGAGCCTACGAGCAGTACTTC.

The V gene is TRBV7-3, the J gene TRBJ2-1; maybe TRBD2 (7 bases). The CDR3 is made up of 16 amino acids. The germline V gene encodes CDR1 SGHTA and CDR2 FQGTGA. Deletions cut 3 bases from V and 9 bases from J, with 21 bases between. CDR3 protein: CASSLRGGSLQSEQFF. CDR3 nucleotide sequence: TGTGCCAGCAGCTTGAGGGGGGGTAGTCTTCAGAGTGAGCAGTTCTTC.